This TCR beta chain comes out of a study of cytomegalovirus exposure and HLA in healthy donors. PCR used 60 Vbeta primers and 13 Jbeta primers. Clones were sequenced by immunoSEQ multiplex PCR, and TCRdb holds only the in-frame ones, with some missing. The sample gives around 260,000 clones, around 80% of which show up once; less than 0.4% is in the top ten. This CDR3 is 14 amino acids long. CDR1 SGDLS and CDR2 YYNGEE come from the germline V gene. The V gene lost 0 bases and the J gene lost 2 bases, with 9 bases spanning the gap. About this clone: Other DNA sequences in the sample encode the same CDR3.

The chain is built from TRBV9 and TRBJ2-7, with TRBD1 as a possible D gene (6 bases). What was sequenced was PBMCs. This clonotype originated in a girl aged 2 to 9 in good health and CMV-seronegative. CDR3: CASSVGQGPYEQYF. CDR3 sequence (DNA): TGTGCCAGCAGCGTAGGTCAGGGGCCCTACGAGCAGTACTTC.